Shown below are 11 T cell receptor beta chains from a single sample sequenced in a study of cytomegalovirus exposure and HLA in healthy donors. The method was immunoSEQ multiplex PCR; TCRdb's version includes in-frame clones alone and lacks a portion of them. The repertoire holds 240,000 or so clones, with approximately 83% as singletons. The sample was PBMCs. The receptors stem from a woman in her 30s in good health and CMV-seropositive.

The V call is TRBV10-3, the J call TRBJ2-7; D is unclear. Deletions cut 4 bases from V and 1 base from J, with 11 bases between. This CDR3 comprises 14 residues. Germline V gene lookup returns CDR1 ENHRY and CDR2 SYGVKD. The CDR3 loop is CAISAVQDSYEQYF. As DNA, the CDR3 is TGTGCCATCAGTGCGGTCCAAGATTCCTACGAGCAGTACTTC.

The rearrangement joins TRBV5-4 to TRBJ2-3; D not resolved. The germline V and J ends were trimmed by 4 bases and 4 bases, with 10 bases remaining between them. Germline CDR1 reads SGHNT; CDR2 reads YYREEE (reference sequence). The CDR3 covers 13 residues. As DNA, the CDR3 is TGTGCCAGCAGCCTGTTCAGTTCAGATACGCAGTATTTT. It yields the protein CASSLFSSDTQYF.

J is TRBJ2-2 and V is TRBV4-1, with a possible D match to TRBD1 (6 bases). The CDR3 covers 15 residues. V was trimmed by 0 bases and J by 6 bases, leaving 11 bases between them. Looked up from germline, CDR1 is MGHRA and CDR2 is YSYEKL. The CDR3 nucleotides read TGCGCCAGCAGCCAAGATCGACAGGTCCCCGGGGAGCTGTTTTTT. It specifies CASSQDRQVPGELFF.

The chain joins TRBV6-5 to TRBJ1-5, with 8 bases identical to TRBD1. J gave up 3 bases and V 8 bases, and 3 bases lay outside the gene matches. The CDR3 runs to 13 residues. Germline V CDR1 and CDR2: MNHEY, SVGAGI. CDR3 nucleotides: TGTGCCAGCGGCAGGGGGCCCAATCAGCCCCAGCATTTT. It codes for CASGRGPNQPQHF.

V usage is TRBV9 and J usage is TRBJ2-5; D is ambiguous. Trimming cost V 2 bases and J 2 bases, with 10 bases left between them. The germline V gene has CDR1 SGDLS and CDR2 YYNGEE. This CDR3 comprises 14 residues. CDR3 region: CASSVGWFQETQYF. The CDR3 DNA follows: TGTGCCAGCAGCGTCGGGTGGTTTCAAGAGACCCAGTACTTC.

The chain carries TRBV6-6 and TRBJ1-2, with D tentatively TRBD1 (6 bases). CDR3 length: 16 residues. Germline CDR1 reads MNHNY; CDR2 reads SVGAGI (reference sequence). Deletions cut 6 bases from V and 3 bases from J, with 20 bases between. The CDR3 here is CASRGHGAIVDYGYTF. For the CDR3, the DNA is TGTGCCAGCAGGGGACACGGGGCAATAGTTGACTATGGCTACACCTTC.

V usage is TRBV5-1 and J usage is TRBJ1-2, with D possibly TRBD1 on 6 matching bases. The CDR3 covers 17 residues. Germline V lookup: CDR1 SGHRS, CDR2 YFSETQ. Trimming shortened V by 7 bases and J by 4 bases, and 26 bases separated the two germline ends. CDR3 nucleotide sequence: TGCGCCAGCTCCCTTTGGCGGATCAGGGGACTACCCTATGGCTACACCTTC. Its protein product is CASSLWRIRGLPYGYTF.

The J gene is TRBJ2-1, the V gene TRBV11-2; no clear D. The CDR3 runs to 15 residues. The V and J ends lost 1 base and 5 bases respectively, with 12 bases between them. Germline V gives CDR1 SGHAT, CDR2 FQNNGV. The CDR3 bases are TGTGCCAGCAGCTTAGGACAAGCATCAAACAATGAGCAGTTCTTC. It codes for CASSLGQASNNEQFF.

V is TRBV27 and J is TRBJ1-1; weak D call: TRBD1 (6 bases). This CDR3 contains 16 residues. With 4 bases removed from V and 2 bases from J, the gap between germline ends came to 17 bases. The germline V gene has CDR1 MNHEY and CDR2 SMNVEV (reference sequence). CDR3 in amino acids: CASSWKGDTGNTEAFF. The CDR3 nucleotides read TGTGCCAGCAGTTGGAAGGGGGACACGGGAAACACTGAAGCTTTCTTT.

The genes are TRBV5-1 and TRBJ2-7; 8 nucleotides agree with TRBD1. The CDR3 consists of 14 residues. V lost 4 bases and J lost 4; bases outside the gene matches: 7. Germline V CDR1 and CDR2: SGHRS, YFSETQ. The CDR3 loop is CASSPGQGEYEQYF. CDR3 in DNA: TGCGCCAGCAGCCCAGGACAGGGAGAATACGAGCAGTACTTC. Based on the CDR3 plus reference TRBV5-1 and TRBJ2-7, the full variable domain is KAGVTQTPRYLIKTRGQQVTLSCSPISGHRSVSWYQQTPGQGLQFLFEYFSETQRNKGNFPGRFSGRQFSNSRSEMNVSTLELGDSALYLCASSPGQGEYEQYFGPGTRLTVT.

The chain is built from TRBV10-3 and TRBJ2-3; 11 nucleotides line up with TRBD2. This CDR3 contains 15 residues. V shed 6 bases and J 3 bases; nucleotides not matched to a gene: 5. The germline CDR1 and CDR2 sequences are ENHRY and SYGVKD. CDR3 nucleotide sequence: TGTGCCATCAGGGGTACTAGCGGGAGAACAGATACGCAGTATTTT. It encodes CAIRGTSGRTDTQYF.